The rows below give T cell receptor beta chains drawn from one sample of a study of cytotoxic CD8 clonotypes in ibrutinib-treated CLL. Sequencing was performed with immunoSEQ multiplex PCR; in TCRdb, only in-frame clones are kept and a portion is missing. The profile shows over 110,000 clones, 75% to 95% of them singletons. The specimen was PBMCs, collected after 12 months of ibrutinib treatment. The receptors derive from a human donor with chronic lymphocytic leukemia. Both conserved end residues are part of each CDR3. The order of the fields is V gene, clone size, D gene, J gene, CDR3 DNA, CDR3 protein. The D gene is left open where the match is weak. The size field is filled for only some rows; it gives once, few, many or a size class.

>TRBV10-1|NA|TRBD1|TRBJ1-1
TGCGCCAGCAGTGAGTGGGACAGGGGGCCTGGCACTGAAGCTTTCTTT
CASSEWDRGPGTEAFF
>TRBV6-5|NA|NA|TRBJ1-2
TGTGCCAGCAGTTACTCGACTGGAGGGGGAAGCTATGGCTACACCTTC
CASSYSTGGGSYGYTF
>TRBV28|NA|TRBD1|TRBJ1-5
TGTGCCAGCAGCGGAATCCGGGACAGGAGCGATCAGCCCCAGCATTTT
CASSGIRDRSDQPQHF
>TRBV7-3|NA|NA|TRBJ2-1
TGTGCCAGCAGCTCCCTCCGGACAGTCAATGAGCAGTTCTTC
CASSSLRTVNEQFF
>TRBV4-1|NA|TRBD1|TRBJ2-7
TGCGCCAGCAGCCAAGAAGGGACAGGGCGCGAGCAGTACTTC
CASSQEGTGREQYF
>TRBV21-1|NA|NA|TRBJ2-7
TGTGCCAGCAGTCCTTACGGGACAGCCCACTCCTACGAGCAGTACTTC
CASSPYGTAHSYEQYF
>TRBV9|NA|NA|TRBJ2-3
TGTGCCAGCAGCGTAGGGCGGGGAGCAGGCACAGATACGCAGTATTTT
CASSVGRGAGTDTQYF
>TRBV12-5|NA|NA|TRBJ2-1
TGTGCTAGTGTCGACCAGGCGGGCGATGAGCAGTTCTTC
CASVDQAGDEQFF
>TRBV5-1|NA|NA|TRBJ1-4
TGCGCCAGCAGGAGTACTGCAACTAATGAAAAACTGTTTTTT
CASRSTATNEKLFF
>TRBV27|NA|NA|TRBJ1-4
TGTGCCAGCAGTTTAGTTCGGCACCGTAATGAAAAACTGTTTTTT
CASSLVRHRNEKLFF
>TRBV30|NA|TRBD1|TRBJ2-7
TGTGCCTGGAGTCGGACAGGGCTTTCCTACGAGCAGTACTTC
CAWSRTGLSYEQYF
>TRBV4-2|once|NA|TRBJ2-7
TGTGCCAGCAGCCAAAGGGTATCCTACGAGCAGTACTTC
CASSQRVSYEQYF
>TRBV14|once|NA|TRBJ2-1
TGTGCCAGCAGCACCCTGACTGGAAGCTCCTACAATGAGCAGTTCTTC
CASSTLTGSSYNEQFF
>TRBV2|NA|TRBD1|TRBJ1-2
TGTGCCGGCCGGACAGGCAGCTTAACCTATGGCTACACCTTC
CAGRTGSLTYGYTF
>TRBV29-1|NA|NA|TRBJ2-3
TGCAGCGTTGAAGCACTAGTAGAGGCCACAGATACGCAGTATTTT
CSVEALVEATDTQYF
>TRBV11-1|NA|TRBD2|TRBJ2-1
TGTGCCAGCAGCTTAGCACTAGCGGGCCTCAATGAGCAGTTCTTC
CASSLALAGLNEQFF
>TRBV6-5|NA|NA|TRBJ2-5
TGTGCCAGCAGTTACTCCGTTGGGTGGGAGACCCAGTACTTC
CASSYSVGWETQYF
>TRBV11-2|NA|TRBD2|TRBJ2-1
TGTGCCAGCAGCGCGGTTCTAGCGGGAGGGCGTTACAATGAGCAGTTCTTC
CASSAVLAGGRYNEQFF
>TRBV5-1|NA|TRBD1|TRBJ2-3
TGCGCCAGCAGCTTGGCGGCCTCCAGGGGGGATACGCAGTATTTT
CASSLAASRGDTQYF
>TRBV7-7|NA|NA|TRBJ2-7
TGTGCTAGCAGCCGAACCTTCTGGGACGAGCAGTACTTC
CASSRTFWDEQYF
>TRBV9|NA|TRBD2|TRBJ2-2
TGTGCCAGCAGCGTAGTTCTCCCGGGACTAGCGGGAGAATTGGACACCGGGGAGCTGTTTTTT
CASSVVLPGLAGELDTGELFF
>TRBV13|NA|TRBD2|TRBJ2-5
TGTGCCAGCAGCTTGAGGACTAGCGGAAAAGAGACCCAGTACTTC
CASSLRTSGKETQYF
>TRBV29-1|NA|NA|TRBJ1-3
TGCAGCGTTGTCGTAGGTTCTGGAAACACCATATATTTT
CSVVVGSGNTIYF
>TRBV27|NA|NA|TRBJ2-7
TGTGCCAGCAGTTTGAACAGGGAGGTCGAGCAGTACTTC
CASSLNREVEQYF
>TRBV6-1|NA|NA|TRBJ2-3
TGTGCCAGCACTAACGACGGCGATACGCAGTATTTT
CASTNDGDTQYF
>TRBV9|NA|NA|TRBJ1-3
TGTGCCAGCAGCGCCACAGCAGGGGCGAAAGGAAACACCATATATTTT
CASSATAGAKGNTIYF
>TRBV7-2|NA|TRBD1|TRBJ1-3
TGTGCCAGCAGCCTACACCTGACAGGGACTGGAAACACCATATATTTT
CASSLHLTGTGNTIYF
>TRBV6-5|once|NA|TRBJ1-1
TGTGCCGACCCTCCACAGGAGTTGAACACTGAAGCTTTCTTT
CADPPQELNTEAFF
>TRBV9|NA|NA|TRBJ2-2
TGTGCCAGCAGCGTAGTAGGAGCAGCTTCCACCGGGGAGCTGTTTTTT
CASSVVGAASTGELFF
>TRBV7-9|NA|NA|TRBJ2-3
TGTGCCAGCAGCTTAAGTGGGGGTTCGGGCCCAGATACGCAGTATTTT
CASSLSGGSGPDTQYF
>TRBV6-5|NA|TRBD2|TRBJ2-7
TGTGCCAGCACGGGGACTACCACCTACGAGCAGTACTTC
CASTGTTTYEQYF
>TRBV7-3|NA|TRBD2|TRBJ2-1
TGTGCCAGCAGCTTAACGACGGGAGGGTTTTCCTACAATGAGCAGTTCTTC
CASSLTTGGFSYNEQFF
>TRBV11-3|NA|NA|TRBJ2-1
TGTGCCAGCAGCTTAAAAGTAAATGAGCGGTTCTTC
CASSLKVNERFF
>TRBV5-4|NA|TRBD2|TRBJ2-3
TGTGCCAGCAGCCCCCCCGGGCTAGCGGGAGCTGGAGATACGCAGTATTTT
CASSPPGLAGAGDTQYF
>TRBV5-4|NA|NA|TRBJ2-1
TGTGCCAGCAGCCCCCAAGAGGGCAATGAGCAGTTCTTC
CASSPQEGNEQFF
>TRBV7-3|NA|TRBD2|TRBJ2-7
TGTGCCAGCAGCCTTAGACTAGCGGGAACCTACGAGCAGTACTTC
CASSLRLAGTYEQYF
>TRBV5-1|NA|NA|TRBJ2-1
TGCGCCAGCAGCTCAAGGTCCTACAATGAGCAGTTCTTC
CASSSRSYNEQFF
>TRBV15|NA|TRBD2|TRBJ2-7
TGTGCCACCAGCAGAGATCCCCCAGCGGGAGACCCCGAGCAGTACTTC
CATSRDPPAGDPEQYF
>TRBV4-2|NA|NA|TRBJ2-7
TGTGCCAGCAGCCAAGGGGCCCAGTCTCTCTACGAGCAGTACTTC
CASSQGAQSLYEQYF
>TRBV18|NA|TRBD1|TRBJ2-3
TGTGCCAGCTCTTTAACGGGACAGGGAACAGATACGCAGTATTTT
CASSLTGQGTDTQYF
>TRBV27|NA|TRBD2|TRBJ2-3
TGTGCCAGCGGGCTGAGCGGGGACTTGGATACGCAGTATTTT
CASGLSGDLDTQYF
>TRBV9|NA|NA|TRBJ2-7
TGTGCCAGCAGCGGAAACAGGGAGGTTGCGGGAGTAGGGTCCTACGAGCAGTACTTC
CASSGNREVAGVGSYEQYF
>TRBV10-3|NA|TRBD1|TRBJ1-4
TGTGCCATCAGCGGGGACAGGGGAGAGTTAGGGGAAAAACTGTTTTTT
CAISGDRGELGEKLFF
>TRBV19|NA|TRBD1|TRBJ1-4
TGTGCCAGTACCAAAGGGACAGTAGATGAAAAACTGTTTTTT
CASTKGTVDEKLFF
>TRBV7-3|NA|NA|TRBJ2-7
TGTGCCAGCAGCTCCCGGCCCCCTTACGAGCAGTACTTC
CASSSRPPYEQYF
>TRBV14|NA|NA|TRBJ2-7
TGTGCCAGCAGCCAAGATCGGGTCTCCTACGAGCAGTACTTC
CASSQDRVSYEQYF
>TRBV20-1|NA|NA|TRBJ2-1
TGCAGTGCAACAAGGGGCTATGAGCAGTTCTTC
CSATRGYEQFF
>TRBV11-2|NA|NA|TRBJ1-5
TGTGCCAGCAGCTTAGATCTCGGACATCAGCCCCAGCATTTT
CASSLDLGHQPQHF
>TRBV2|NA|TRBD2|TRBJ2-2
TGTGCCAGCAGAAGGACTAGCGGGAGGGTCGGGGAGCTGTTTTTT
CASRRTSGRVGELFF
>TRBV11-2|NA|TRBD1|TRBJ2-2
TGTGCCAGCAGCTTGGGGACAGGGGTTTACGGGGAGCTGTTTTTT
CASSLGTGVYGELFF
>TRBV6-5|once|TRBD2|TRBJ2-7
TGTGCCAGCAGAAGCATTAGCGGGAGGGCCTACGAGCAGTACTTC
CASRSISGRAYEQYF
>TRBV27|NA|TRBD1|TRBJ2-5
TGTGCCAGCAGTGTATCCGGGACAGGGAAAGAGACCCAGTACTTC
CASSVSGTGKETQYF
>TRBV19|NA|NA|TRBJ1-1
TGTGCCAGTAGTACGTCACAGGGGAACACTGAAGCTTTCTTT
CASSTSQGNTEAFF
>TRBV28|NA|NA|TRBJ1-5
TGTGCCAGCAGTTTACGCCCCGTGACGATTAGCAATCAGCCCCAGCATTTT
CASSLRPVTISNQPQHF
>TRBV25-1|NA|TRBD2|TRBJ2-5
TGTGCCAGCACCCGACCGGGAGGCTATGAGACCCAGTACTTC
CASTRPGGYETQYF
>TRBV6-6|NA|TRBD1|TRBJ2-7
TGTGCCAGCAGTTCTGACAGGGGCTTTCACGAGCAGTACTTC
CASSSDRGFHEQYF
>TRBV7-8|NA|NA|TRBJ2-7
TGTGCCAGCAGCTTAGCGCAGGGGTCCTCATCCTACGACGAGCAGTACTTC
CASSLAQGSSSYDEQYF
>TRBV28|NA|NA|TRBJ2-1
TGTGCCAGCAGTTCGGCGGACTCCTACAATGAGCAGTTCTTC
CASSSADSYNEQFF
>TRBV5-1|NA|TRBD2|TRBJ2-7
TGCGCCAGCAGCTTGGGCCTAGCGGGAGGGCCCTCGAGGTACGAGCAGTACTTC
CASSLGLAGGPSRYEQYF